Each of the 24 T cell receptor beta chains below was sequenced from the same sample in a study of T cell responses to AZD1222 COVID-19 vaccine. Profiling relied on immunoSEQ multiplex PCR, and the TCRdb table lists in-frame clones only, not all of them. The sample lists 53,000 or so clones, around 85% occurring once. The sequencing used peripheral blood, collected on day 0 of MenACWY control vaccination. The receptors here all came from an adult in good health.

The V and J genes are TRBV4-1 and TRBJ2-7; maybe TRBD2 (6 bases). In germline, CDR1 is MGHRA, CDR2 YSYEKL. CDR3 length: 13 residues. With 1 base removed from V and 2 bases from J, the gap between germline ends came to 6 bases. The CDR3 DNA reads TGCGCCAGCAGCCAAGCGGGGGCCTACGAGCAGTACTTC. Protein product: CASSQAGAYEQYF.

V gene TRBV14 combines with J gene TRBJ2-1, with D maybe TRBD2 (5 bases). CDR1 is SGHDN, CDR2 FVKESK, per germline. The germline V and J ends were trimmed by 4 bases and 4 bases, with 26 bases remaining between them. The CDR3 has 19 residues. This CDR3 reads CASSPLPGSRGPRYNEQFF. DNA of the CDR3: TGTGCCAGCAGCCCCCTGCCTGGGAGCAGAGGACCGAGATACAATGAGCAGTTCTTC. Supplemented by reference TRBV14 and TRBJ2-1, the full variable domain reads EAGVTQFPSHSVIEKGQTVTLRCDPISGHDNLYWYRRVMGKEIKFLLHFVKESKQDESGMPNNRFLAERTGGTYSTLKVQPAELEDSGVYFCASSPLPGSRGPRYNEQFFGPGTRLTVL.

The rearrangement uses TRBV6-5 and TRBJ1-3; 7 bases are shared with TRBD1. The V and J ends lost 1 base and 4 bases, in that order; junction bases with no gene match: 4. CDR3 size: 15 residues. CDR1 is MNHEY, CDR2 SVGAGI, per germline. In DNA form, the CDR3 reads TGTGCCAGCAGTTACTTTGGGACAGACGGAAACACCATATATTTT. Amino acid sequence: CASSYFGTDGNTIYF.

V and J are TRBV12-3 or TRBV12-4 and TRBJ1-3; D is unclear. Trimming left V 6 bases short and J 5 bases short, with 11 bases between. The CDR3 sequence is 13 residues long. DNA for the CDR3: TGTGCCAGCAGCGAGATTCAAAGAAACACCATATATTTT. Its protein product is CASSEIQRNTIYF.

This clone was counted a single time. The CDR3 here is CASSRDSSKNTEAFF. In nucleotides, the CDR3 is TGTGCCAGCAGTCGGGACAGTAGTAAGAACACTGAAGCTTTCTTT. The genes are TRBV7-9 and TRBJ1-1, with 7 bases identical to TRBD1. This CDR3 spans 15 amino acids. Unmatched junction bases numbered 8, after V lost 6 bases and J lost 1 base. Germline CDR1 SEHNR, CDR2 FQNEAQ (reference sequence).

Only a few counts were recorded for this clone. This rearrangement joins TRBV15 to TRBJ1-3; no clear D. This CDR3 has 19 residues. Trimming left V 1 base short and J 0 bases short, with 19 bases between. The germline CDR1 and CDR2 sequences are LNHNV and YYDKDF (reference sequence). In nucleotides, the CDR3 is TGTGCCACCAGCAGAGTAGGAATTCAGACTCCGAACTCTGGAAACACCATATATTTT. It translates to CATSRVGIQTPNSGNTIYF.

The rearrangement joins TRBV5-1 to TRBJ1-2; TRBD1 might be the D (6 bases). Germline values: CDR1 SGHRS, CDR2 YFSETQ. V shed 0 bases and J shed 7 bases, with 10 bases lying between them. The CDR3 is 13 amino acids. CDR3 bases: TGCGCCAGCAGCTTGGATGGGGGCGCTGGCTACACCTTC. Protein product: CASSLDGGAGYTF. Based on the CDR3 plus reference TRBV5-1 and TRBJ1-2, the full variable domain is KAGVTQTPRYLIKTRGQQVTLSCSPISGHRSVSWYQQTPGQGLQFLFEYFSETQRNKGNFPGRFSGRQFSNSRSEMNVSTLELGDSALYLCASSLDGGAGYTFGSGTRLTVV.

The chain links TRBV18 to TRBJ1-1; D not certain. V was cut by 5 bases and J by 1 base, with 11 bases left in between. Per germline, CDR1 KGHSH and CDR2 LQKENI. The CDR3 sequence is 14 residues long. The DNA for the CDR3 is TGTGCCAGCTCAGAGAGGTCCGAGAACACTGAAGCTTTCTTT. The encoded protein is CASSERSENTEAFF.

The chain uses TRBV7-9 and TRBJ1-1, with D maybe TRBD1 (5 bases). Germline lookup yields CDR1 SEHNR and CDR2 FQNEAQ (reference sequence). V lost 5 bases to trimming and J lost 1 base, with 17 bases between them. The CDR3 covers 16 residues. CDR3 sequence (DNA): TGTGCCAGCAGCACCCGACAGCCTACTCGGAACACTGAAGCTTTCTTT. Protein sequence: CASSTRQPTRNTEAFF.

V is TRBV7-9 and J is TRBJ1-1; D is perhaps TRBD1 (5 bases). V was clipped by 5 bases and J by 1 base, with 14 bases between them. The CDR3 contains 15 residues. Germline V gene sequence: CDR1 SEHNR, CDR2 FQNEAQ (reference sequence). The CDR3 here is CASSQKLTGNTEAFF. CDR3 bases: TGTGCCAGCAGCCAAAAACTAACAGGGAACACTGAAGCTTTCTTT.

This sequence joins TRBV9 and TRBJ1-5; D may be TRBD1 (6 bases). Germline values: CDR1 SGDLS, CDR2 YYNGEE. V lost 4 bases to trimming and J lost 3 bases, with 8 bases between them. CDR3 length equals 13 residues. Here the CDR3 reads CASSRGINQPQHF. The CDR3 region has the DNA TGTGCCAGCAGCAGGGGGATCAATCAGCCCCAGCATTTT.

V is TRBV10-1 and J is TRBJ2-7; tentatively, D is TRBD2 (8 bases). The CDR3 loop spans 15 amino acids. The V end lost 4 bases, the J end lost 3 bases, and 16 bases lay between the germline ends. CDR1 is WNHNN and CDR2 is SYGVQD in the germline V gene (reference sequence). The CDR3 here is CASSGFSGTDYEQYF. The CDR3 coding sequence is TGCGCCAGCAGTGGCTTTAGCGGGACAGACTACGAGCAGTACTTC.

The J gene is TRBJ1-3, the V gene TRBV28; the D gene is possibly TRBD1 (6 bases). CDR1 is MDHEN and CDR2 is SYDVKM in the germline V gene. V lost 6 bases and J lost 4, with 16 bases in between. The CDR3 has 15 residues. DNA for the CDR3: TGTGCCAGCAGACCTACAGGGAAGGGAGGAAACACCATATATTTT. Translation: CASRPTGKGGNTIYF.

The V and J genes are TRBV28 and TRBJ2-3; 8 positions agree with TRBD1. Germline CDR1 is MDHEN and CDR2 is SYDVKM. With V trimmed by 6 bases and J by 3 bases, 8 bases remained unmatched. The CDR3 consists of 15 residues. CDR3 loop: CASRAWTGRTDTQYF. For the CDR3, the DNA is TGTGCCAGCAGGGCCTGGACAGGGCGGACAGATACGCAGTATTTT.

The chain joins TRBV6-5 to TRBJ1-6; D unresolved. Per germline, CDR1 MNHEY and CDR2 SVGAGI. Trimming took off 5 bases at V and 8 bases at J, with 10 bases between the two ends. This CDR3 has 13 amino acids. CDR3: CASSRGLDSPLHF. As DNA, the CDR3 is TGTGCCAGCAGTCGGGGATTAGATTCACCCCTCCACTTT.

The chain carries TRBV27 and TRBJ2-7; possible D gene TRBD2, 6 bases. Trimming shortened V by 3 bases and J by 2 bases, and 11 bases separated the two germline ends. Germline V gene sequence: CDR1 MNHEY, CDR2 SMNVEV (reference sequence). This CDR3 has 14 amino acids. This CDR3 reads CASSFGGSTYEQYF. DNA for the CDR3: TGTGCCAGCAGTTTTGGGGGGAGTACCTACGAGCAGTACTTC.

This rearrangement joins TRBV28 to TRBJ1-1; a weak D match, TRBD1 (6 bases). CDR1 is MDHEN and CDR2 is SYDVKM in the germline V gene. Trimming removed 5 bases from V and 8 bases from J, with 21 bases in between. This CDR3 is 15 amino acids long. CDR3 nucleotide sequence: TGTGCCAGCAGTGGACGAATCATAGGACAGCAAGAAGCTTTCTTT. Protein: CASSGRIIGQQEAFF.

J is TRBJ2-7 and V is TRBV7-2; the match to TRBD2 covers 11 bases. V dropped 1 base and J dropped 1; count of bases not matched to a gene: 6. The V gene's germline CDR1 is SGHTA and CDR2 FQGNSA. This CDR3 comprises 17 residues. The CDR3 spells CASSLDSTSGGSYEQYF. DNA for the CDR3: TGTGCCAGCAGCTTAGATTCTACTAGCGGGGGTTCCTACGAGCAGTACTTC.

The CDR3 loop is CASSVGWSRGYQETQYF. The CDR3 DNA reads TGTGCCAGCAGCGTAGGATGGAGTAGGGGGTACCAAGAGACCCAGTACTTC. The V gene is TRBV9, the J gene TRBJ2-5; D might be TRBD1 (6 bases). The length of the CDR3 is 17 residues. V lost 0 bases, J lost 0 bases, and 15 bases lay in between. Germline values: CDR1 SGDLS, CDR2 YYNGEE.

CDR3 residues: CAWSLGRSYNEQFF. The CDR3 DNA sequence: TGTGCCTGGAGTTTAGGGAGATCCTACAATGAGCAGTTCTTC. This rearrangement joins TRBV30 to TRBJ2-1; the D gene is possibly TRBD2 (5 bases). With 2 bases removed from V and 1 base from J, the gap between germline ends came to 9 bases. Germline V CDR1 and CDR2: GTSNPN, SVGIG (reference sequence). The CDR3 length is 14 residues.

The chain employs TRBV12-5 and TRBJ1-1; 11 bases are a match to TRBD1. Trimming removed 6 bases from V and 3 bases from J; junction bases left unmatched: 3. The CDR3 runs 14 residues. Per the germline V gene, CDR1 is LGHNT and CDR2 is FRNRAP. The DNA of the CDR3 is TGTGCTAGTGGCGGGACAGGGGGGGACACTGAAGCTTTCTTT. It codes for CASGGTGGDTEAFF.

The chain links TRBV7-9 to TRBJ2-2; 10 positions agree with TRBD2. Looked up from germline, CDR1 is SEHNR and CDR2 is FQNEAQ (reference sequence). There are 14 residues in the CDR3. V dropped 3 bases and J dropped 9; count of bases not matched to a gene: 4. CDR3 bases: TGTGCCAGCAGCTTTAGGACTAGCGGAAGGGAGCTGTTTTTT. It codes for CASSFRTSGRELFF.

J is TRBJ2-7 and V is TRBV19; D is perhaps TRBD2 (5 bases). Germline lookup yields CDR1 LNHDA and CDR2 SQIVND (reference sequence). The CDR3 length is 14 residues. Trimming left V 3 bases short and J 9 bases short, with 18 bases between. CDR3: CASSIGGSLRGQYF. CDR3 sequence (DNA): TGTGCCAGTAGTATTGGTGGGAGCCTCCGCGGGCAGTACTTC.

The J gene is TRBJ2-7, the V gene TRBV12-3 or TRBV12-4; no definite D call. This CDR3 region has 12 residues. Trimming cost V 6 bases and J 4 bases, with 10 bases left between them. The CDR3 DNA reads as TGTGCCAGCAGCCTCGTAGAGTACGAGCAGTACTTC. This sequence encodes CASSLVEYEQYF.